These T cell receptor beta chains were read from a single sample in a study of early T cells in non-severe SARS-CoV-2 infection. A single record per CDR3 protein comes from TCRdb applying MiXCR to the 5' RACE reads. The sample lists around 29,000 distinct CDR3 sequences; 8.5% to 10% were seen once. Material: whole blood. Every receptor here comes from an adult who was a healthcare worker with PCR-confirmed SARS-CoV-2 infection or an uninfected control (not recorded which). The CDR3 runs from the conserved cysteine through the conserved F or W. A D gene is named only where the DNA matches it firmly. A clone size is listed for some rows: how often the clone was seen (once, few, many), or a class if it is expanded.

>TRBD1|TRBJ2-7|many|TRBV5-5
TGTGCCAGCAGTCAAACCCCGGGACAGGGCCCATACGAGCAGTACTTC
CASSQTPGQGPYEQYF
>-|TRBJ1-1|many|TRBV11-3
TGTGCCAGCAGCTTCAAGGGGAAGGGCACTGAAGCTTTCTTT
CASSFKGKGTEAFF
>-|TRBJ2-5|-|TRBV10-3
TGTGCCATCAGTGACCCACAAGAGACCCAGTACTTC
CAISDPQETQYF
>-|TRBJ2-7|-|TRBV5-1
TGCGCCAGCACCCCGGGGACTGCCAACTACGAGCAGTACTTC
CASTPGTANYEQYF
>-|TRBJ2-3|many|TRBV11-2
TGTGCCAGCAGCTCCCCCCGCGGGTTCACAGATACGCAGTATTTT
CASSSPRGFTDTQYF
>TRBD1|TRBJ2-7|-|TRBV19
TGTGCCACCGCCCTTACAGGGGGATCCTACGAGCAGTACTTC
CATALTGGSYEQYF
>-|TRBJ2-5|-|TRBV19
TGTGCCAGTAGTATATGGGCCTCGGGGACAAGACAAGAGACCCAGTACTTC
CASSIWASGTRQETQYF
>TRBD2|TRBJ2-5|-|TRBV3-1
TGTGCCAGCAGTCCGGGGGGGCGGGAGACCCAGTACTTC
CASSPGGRETQYF
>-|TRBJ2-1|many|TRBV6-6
TGTGCCAGCACACTCCTTGGAGCCTACAATGAGCAGTTCTTC
CASTLLGAYNEQFF
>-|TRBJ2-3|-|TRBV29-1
TGCAGCCCCACGGTTGGGGGTACGCAGTATTTT
CSPTVGGTQYF
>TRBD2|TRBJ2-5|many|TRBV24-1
TGTGCCACCAGTGATCATAGCGGGGGGGAGGAGACCCAGTACTTC
CATSDHSGGEETQYF
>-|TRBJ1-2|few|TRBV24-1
TGTGCCACCAGTGATTACTTACTGAACTATGGCTACACCTTC
CATSDYLLNYGYTF
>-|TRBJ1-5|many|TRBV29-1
TGCAGCGTTCAGGACAGAAATCAGCCCCAGCATTTT
CSVQDRNQPQHF
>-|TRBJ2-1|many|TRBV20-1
TGCAGTGCTCCGACAGGAACCTTTAGCTCCTACAATGAGCAGTTCTTC
CSAPTGTFSSYNEQFF
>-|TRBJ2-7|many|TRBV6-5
TGTGCCAGCAGAAAAAACCTGAGAGTGGCCTACGAGCAGTACTTC
CASRKNLRVAYEQYF
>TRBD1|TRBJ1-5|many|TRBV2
TGTGCCAGCAGTGGGCGACAGGGACGCAATCAGCCCCAGCATTTT
CASSGRQGRNQPQHF
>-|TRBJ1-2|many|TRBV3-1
TGTGCCAGCAGCCAACCCGGGGGCTACACCTTC
CASSQPGGYTF
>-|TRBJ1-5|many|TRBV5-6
TGTGCCAGCACCGAATCCTCACGGTTCGGAGGCGGCCATCAGCCCCAGCATTTT
CASTESSRFGGGHQPQHF
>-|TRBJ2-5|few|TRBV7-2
TGTGCCAGCAGCCCGGGGCGCGCGGAGACCCAGTACTTC
CASSPGRAETQYF
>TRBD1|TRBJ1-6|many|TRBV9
TGTGCCAGCAGCGAGGGACAGGAAAATTCACCCCTCCACTTT
CASSEGQENSPLHF
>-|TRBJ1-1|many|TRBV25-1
TGTGCCAGCAGTGATTCCGCCCCCACTGAAGCTTTCTTT
CASSDSAPTEAFF
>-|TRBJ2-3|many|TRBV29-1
TGCAGCGTTGAAGGCGGGACGGAAAGCACAGATACGCAGTATTTT
CSVEGGTESTDTQYF
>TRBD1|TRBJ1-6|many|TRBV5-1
TGCGCCAGCAGCCCTCGGGACAGCAATTCACCCCTCCACTTT
CASSPRDSNSPLHF
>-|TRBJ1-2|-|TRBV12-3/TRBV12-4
TGTGCCAGCAGTTTAGCCCTGAGTGGCTACACCTTC
CASSLALSGYTF
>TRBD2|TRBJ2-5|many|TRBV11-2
TGTGCCAGCAGTTTTAGCGGGGGGGCCGGGGAGACCCAGTACTTC
CASSFSGGAGETQYF
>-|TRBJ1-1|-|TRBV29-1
TGCAGCGTTGCCGATACAGGGAGCACTGAAGCTTTCTTT
CSVADTGSTEAFF
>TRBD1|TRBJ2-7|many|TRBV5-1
TGCGCCAGCAGCATTGACGGGACAGGGGACTACGAGCAGTACTTC
CASSIDGTGDYEQYF
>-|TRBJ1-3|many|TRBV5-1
TGCGCCAGCAGCGCGGACGGAGGAAACACCATATATTTT
CASSADGGNTIYF
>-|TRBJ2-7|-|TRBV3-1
TGTGCCAGCAGCCCCGAGAACATCTACGAGCAGTACTTC
CASSPENIYEQYF
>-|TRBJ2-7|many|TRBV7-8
TGTGCCAGCAGCTTTATGCACTCCTACGAGCAGTACTTC
CASSFMHSYEQYF
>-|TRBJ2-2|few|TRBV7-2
TGTGCCAGCAGCTTAAACTCCGGGGGCGTTTTAGCCGGGGAGCTGTTTTTT
CASSLNSGGVLAGELFF
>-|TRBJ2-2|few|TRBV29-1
TGCAGCGCTGGAGAAAGCCCGAACACCGGGGAGCTGTTTTTT
CSAGESPNTGELFF
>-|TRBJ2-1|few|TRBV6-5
TGTGCCAGCAGTCACGGGGAGAGGCAGTTCTTC
CASSHGERQFF
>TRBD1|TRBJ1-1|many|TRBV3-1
TGTGCCAGCAGCCAAAGGGGACAGGGGGATACTGAAGCTTTCTTT
CASSQRGQGDTEAFF
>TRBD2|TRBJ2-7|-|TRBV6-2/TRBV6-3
TGTGCCAGCAGGGGACTAGCGAACTCCTACGAGCAGTACTTC
CASRGLANSYEQYF
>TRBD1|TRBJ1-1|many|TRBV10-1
TGCGCCAGCAGTGATGGGACAGAGGACACTGAAGCTTTCTTT
CASSDGTEDTEAFF
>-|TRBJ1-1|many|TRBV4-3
TGCGCCAGCAGCCATCAGGAGTCAGATACTGAAGCTTTCTTT
CASSHQESDTEAFF
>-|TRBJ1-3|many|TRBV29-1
TGCAGCGTTGAAGATGTCGTCTCTGGAAACACCATATATTTT
CSVEDVVSGNTIYF
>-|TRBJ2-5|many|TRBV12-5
TGTGCTAGTGGTCTCGGGACCTTCCAAGAGACCCAGTACTTC
CASGLGTFQETQYF
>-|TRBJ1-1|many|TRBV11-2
TGTGCCAGCAGCCTCACCAGGACTGAAGCTTTCTTT
CASSLTRTEAFF
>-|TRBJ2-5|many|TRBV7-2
TGTGCCAGCAGCATTGGACAGCAAGAGACCCAGTACTTC
CASSIGQQETQYF
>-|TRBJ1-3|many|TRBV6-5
TGTGCCAGCACCAAAATAGGGATTGGGAACACCATATATTTT
CASTKIGIGNTIYF
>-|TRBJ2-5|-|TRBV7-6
TGTGCCAGCAGCTCAGCCAGGCAAGAGACCCAGTACTTC
CASSSARQETQYF
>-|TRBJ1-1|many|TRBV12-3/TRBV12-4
TGTGCCAGCAGCCCTCGACTCACTGAAGCTTTCTTT
CASSPRLTEAFF
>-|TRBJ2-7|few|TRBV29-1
TGCAGCGTGGCCCTGGATTACGAGCAGTACTTC
CSVALDYEQYF
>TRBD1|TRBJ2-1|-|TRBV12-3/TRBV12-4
TGTGCCAGCAGAGAGACAGGGTCTCTCAATGAGCAGTTCTTC
CASRETGSLNEQFF
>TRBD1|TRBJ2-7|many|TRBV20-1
TGCAGTGCTAGGTCCGGGACAGGCAGCTCCTACGAGCAGTACTTC
CSARSGTGSSYEQYF
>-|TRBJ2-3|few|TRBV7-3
TGTGCCAGCAAAGGGAGCGGAAGCACAGATACGCAGTATTTT
CASKGSGSTDTQYF
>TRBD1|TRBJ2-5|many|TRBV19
TGTGCCAGTAGTATGGCGGGACAGGAAGAGACCCAGTACTTC
CASSMAGQEETQYF
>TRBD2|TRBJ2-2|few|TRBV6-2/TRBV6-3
TGTGCCAGCAGTTACGGGGAGGGATCGGACACCGGGGAGCTGTTTTTT
CASSYGEGSDTGELFF
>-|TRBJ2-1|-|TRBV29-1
TGCAGCGTTGGGGATGAGCAGTTCTTC
CSVGDEQFF
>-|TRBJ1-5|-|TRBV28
TGTGCCAGCCTAGATAGCAATCAGCCCCAGCATTTT
CASLDSNQPQHF
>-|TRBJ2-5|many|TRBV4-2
TGTGCCAGCAGCCAATATACTAACCGGGCAGCCCAAGAGACCCAGTACTTC
CASSQYTNRAAQETQYF
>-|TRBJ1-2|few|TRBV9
TGTGCCAGCAGCGTAGTAGGCCAGTTTAACTATGGCTACACCTTC
CASSVVGQFNYGYTF
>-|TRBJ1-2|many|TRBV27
TGTGCCAGCAGCCGCGACCAGGGTTCGGCAAACTATGGCTACACCTTC
CASSRDQGSANYGYTF